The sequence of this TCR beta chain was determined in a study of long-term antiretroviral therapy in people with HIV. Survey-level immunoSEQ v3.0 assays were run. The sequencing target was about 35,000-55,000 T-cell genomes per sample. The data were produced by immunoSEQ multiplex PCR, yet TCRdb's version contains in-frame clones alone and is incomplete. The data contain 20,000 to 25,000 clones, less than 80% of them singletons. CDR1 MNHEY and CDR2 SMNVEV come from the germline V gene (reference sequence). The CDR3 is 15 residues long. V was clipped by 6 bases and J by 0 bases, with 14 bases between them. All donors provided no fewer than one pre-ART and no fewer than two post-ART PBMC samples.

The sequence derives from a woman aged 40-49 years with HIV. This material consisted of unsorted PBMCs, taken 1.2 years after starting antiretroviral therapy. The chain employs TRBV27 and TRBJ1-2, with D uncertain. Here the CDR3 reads CASSPEGNTNYGYTF. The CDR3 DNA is TGTGCCAGCAGCCCCGAAGGCAATACTAACTATGGCTACACCTTC.